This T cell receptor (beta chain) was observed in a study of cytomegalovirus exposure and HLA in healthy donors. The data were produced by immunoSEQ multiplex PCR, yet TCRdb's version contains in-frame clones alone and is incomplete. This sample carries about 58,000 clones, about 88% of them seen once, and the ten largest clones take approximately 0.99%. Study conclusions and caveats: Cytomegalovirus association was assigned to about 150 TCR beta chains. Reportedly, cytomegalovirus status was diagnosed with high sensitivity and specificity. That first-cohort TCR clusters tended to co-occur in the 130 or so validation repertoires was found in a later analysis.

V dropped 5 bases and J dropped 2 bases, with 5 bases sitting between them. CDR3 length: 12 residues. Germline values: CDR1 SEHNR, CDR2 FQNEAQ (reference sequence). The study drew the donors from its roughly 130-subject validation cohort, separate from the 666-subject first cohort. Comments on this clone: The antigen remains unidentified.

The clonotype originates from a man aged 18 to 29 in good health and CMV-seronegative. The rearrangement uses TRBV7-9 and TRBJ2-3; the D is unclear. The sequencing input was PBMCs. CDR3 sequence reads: CASSQNTDTQYF. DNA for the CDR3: TGTGCCAGCAGCCAGAACACAGATACGCAGTATTTT.